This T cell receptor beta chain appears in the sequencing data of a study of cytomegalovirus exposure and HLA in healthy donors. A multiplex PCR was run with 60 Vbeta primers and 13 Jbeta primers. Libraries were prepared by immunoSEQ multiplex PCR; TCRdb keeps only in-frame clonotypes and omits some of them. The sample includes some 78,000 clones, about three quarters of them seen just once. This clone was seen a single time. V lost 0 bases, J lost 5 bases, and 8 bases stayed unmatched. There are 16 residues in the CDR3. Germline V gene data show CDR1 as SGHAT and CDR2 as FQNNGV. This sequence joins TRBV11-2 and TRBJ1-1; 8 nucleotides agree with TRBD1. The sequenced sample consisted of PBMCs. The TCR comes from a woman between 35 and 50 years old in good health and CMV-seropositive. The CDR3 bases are TGTGCCAGCAGCTTAGATCCTGGACAGGGTAAGACTGAAGCTTTCTTT. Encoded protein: CASSLDPGQGKTEAFF.